The rows below give T cell receptor beta chains drawn from one sample of a study of spatial heterogeneity in lung cancer. Via MiXCR, TCRdb re-called the 5' RACE reads, giving one row per CDR3 protein. The sample has around 10,000 distinct CDR3 sequences, 20% to 25% seen once. Sequenced material: PBMCs, taken at follow-up. The receptors were gathered from a male donor with early-stage non-small cell lung cancer. The CDR3 runs from the conserved cysteine through the conserved F or W. Each record gives: V gene, clone size, D gene, J gene, CDR3 DNA, CDR3 protein. A D gene is named only where the DNA matches it firmly. Rows may omit the clone size; those that give it use once, few, many or a size class.

v_gene: TRBV5-1; abundance: few; d_gene: -; j_gene: TRBJ2-1; CDR3nt: TGCGCCAGCAGCTTGTGGGCAGTCGTTGATGAGCAGTTCTTC; CDR3aa: CASSLWAVVDEQFF
v_gene: TRBV28; abundance: many; d_gene: TRBD1; j_gene: TRBJ2-3; CDR3nt: TGTGCCAGCAGTTTATGGACAGGGAACACAGATACGCAGTATTTT; CDR3aa: CASSLWTGNTDTQYF
v_gene: TRBV9; abundance: -; d_gene: -; j_gene: TRBJ1-6; CDR3nt: TGTGCCAGCAGCGCATATCAAGGGGCAGGCTCACCCCTCCACTTT; CDR3aa: CASSAYQGAGSPLHF
v_gene: TRBV5-1; abundance: medium-sized; d_gene: TRBD1; j_gene: TRBJ2-5; CDR3nt: TGCGCCAGCAGCCGACAGGGGTTCCAAGAGACCCAGTACTTC; CDR3aa: CASSRQGFQETQYF
v_gene: TRBV20-1; abundance: medium-sized; d_gene: TRBD1; j_gene: TRBJ2-7; CDR3nt: TGCAGTGCTAGAGATCGGACAGGGGGCGATCAGCAGTACTTC; CDR3aa: CSARDRTGGDQQYF
v_gene: TRBV5-5; abundance: -; d_gene: -; j_gene: TRBJ2-6; CDR3nt: TGTGCCAGCAGCTTGGAGGGAGCTGCGGCCAACGTCCTGACTTTC; CDR3aa: CASSLEGAAANVLTF
v_gene: TRBV12-3/TRBV12-4; abundance: few; d_gene: TRBD2; j_gene: TRBJ2-1; CDR3nt: TGTGCCAGCAGCCCCACCCTAGCGGGAGGTGGCGATGAGCAGTTCTTC; CDR3aa: CASSPTLAGGGDEQFF
v_gene: TRBV5-1; abundance: few; d_gene: TRBD1; j_gene: TRBJ2-5; CDR3nt: TGCGCCAGCAGCTTTTTACCAGGGGGCCAAGAGACCCAGTACTTC; CDR3aa: CASSFLPGGQETQYF
v_gene: TRBV4-1; abundance: -; d_gene: -; j_gene: TRBJ1-5; CDR3nt: TGCGCCAGCAGCCAAGATCAGGCCCTAGGCAATCAGCCCCAGCATTTT; CDR3aa: CASSQDQALGNQPQHF
v_gene: TRBV2; abundance: -; d_gene: -; j_gene: TRBJ1-2; CDR3nt: TGTGCCAGCAGTGAGCTGACTCCGTCTTGCACCTTC; CDR3aa: CASSELTPSCTF
v_gene: TRBV28; abundance: many; d_gene: TRBD1; j_gene: TRBJ2-7; CDR3nt: TGTGCCAGCAGTGGGACAGTACCTTCCTACGAGCAGTACTTC; CDR3aa: CASSGTVPSYEQYF
v_gene: TRBV11-1; abundance: -; d_gene: TRBD1; j_gene: TRBJ2-1; CDR3nt: TGTGCCAGCAGCTTAGGACGGTGGGGGACAGACTACAATGAGCAGTTCTTC; CDR3aa: CASSLGRWGTDYNEQFF
v_gene: TRBV11-2; abundance: many; d_gene: TRBD1; j_gene: TRBJ1-2; CDR3nt: TGTGCCAGCAGCTCCCTCAGGGCAGGGGGTCGCGGCTACACCTTC; CDR3aa: CASSSLRAGGRGYTF
v_gene: TRBV6-5; abundance: many; d_gene: TRBD2; j_gene: TRBJ2-5; CDR3nt: TGTGCCAGCAGTCCCCCCCCACTAGCGGGAGTTCAAGAGACCCAGTACTTC; CDR3aa: CASSPPPLAGVQETQYF
v_gene: TRBV6-5; abundance: -; d_gene: -; j_gene: TRBJ1-1; CDR3nt: TGTGCCAGCAGTTACTCCGGCCGAGAAGCTTTCTTT; CDR3aa: CASSYSGREAFF
v_gene: TRBV14; abundance: -; d_gene: -; j_gene: TRBJ1-2; CDR3nt: TGTGCCAGCAGCCAAGCTGCGTATGGCTACACCTTC; CDR3aa: CASSQAAYGYTF
v_gene: TRBV5-1; abundance: few; d_gene: -; j_gene: TRBJ2-5; CDR3nt: TGCGCCAGCAGACGGGGACTCCAAGAGACCCAGTACTTC; CDR3aa: CASRRGLQETQYF
v_gene: TRBV28; abundance: few; d_gene: -; j_gene: TRBJ1-2; CDR3nt: TGTGCCAGCAGTTTGGACAATAACTATGGCTACACCTTC; CDR3aa: CASSLDNNYGYTF
v_gene: TRBV28; abundance: -; d_gene: -; j_gene: TRBJ2-1; CDR3nt: TGTGCCAGCAGTCGAGGTCGGACCTACAATGAGCAGTTCTTC; CDR3aa: CASSRGRTYNEQFF
v_gene: TRBV19; abundance: medium-sized; d_gene: -; j_gene: TRBJ1-2; CDR3nt: TGTGCCAGCGGCTATGGCTACACCTTC; CDR3aa: CASGYGYTF
v_gene: TRBV5-1; abundance: many; d_gene: TRBD1; j_gene: TRBJ2-5; CDR3nt: TGCGCCAGCAGCGGGACAGGGCAAGAGACCCAGTACTTC; CDR3aa: CASSGTGQETQYF
v_gene: TRBV28; abundance: many; d_gene: TRBD1; j_gene: TRBJ1-4; CDR3nt: TGTGCCAGCAGCCAACAGGGGAAGATGGAAAAACTGTTTTTT; CDR3aa: CASSQQGKMEKLFF
v_gene: TRBV7-8; abundance: -; d_gene: -; j_gene: TRBJ2-3; CDR3nt: TGTGCCAGCACCCACGAGACAGCAGCAGATACGCAGTATTTT; CDR3aa: CASTHETAADTQYF